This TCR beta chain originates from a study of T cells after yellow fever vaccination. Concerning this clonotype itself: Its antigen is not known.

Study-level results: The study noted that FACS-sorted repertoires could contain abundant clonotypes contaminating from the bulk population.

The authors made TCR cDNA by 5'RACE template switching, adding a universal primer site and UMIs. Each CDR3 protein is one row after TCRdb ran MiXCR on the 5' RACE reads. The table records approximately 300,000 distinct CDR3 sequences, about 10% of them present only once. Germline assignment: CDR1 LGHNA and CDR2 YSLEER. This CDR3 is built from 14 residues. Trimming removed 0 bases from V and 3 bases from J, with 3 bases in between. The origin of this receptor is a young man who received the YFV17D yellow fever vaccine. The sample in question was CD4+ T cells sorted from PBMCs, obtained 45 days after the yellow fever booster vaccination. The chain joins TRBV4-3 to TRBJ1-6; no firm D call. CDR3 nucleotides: TGCGCCAGCAGCCAAGAGATCTATAATTCACCCCTCCACTTT. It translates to CASSQEIYNSPLHF.